Included here is one T cell receptor beta chain sequence, with context. The entry originates in a study of blood T cell repertoires in COVID-19. About the research overall: Acute and convalescent COVID-19 specimens originated in the United States, Italy and Spain. PBMCs, B-cell-depleted T cells, or T cells provided the cDNA or gDNA that made up the material.

Trimming took 0 bases from V and 2 from J; bases not matched to a gene: 0. The CDR3 runs to 14 residues. The germline V gene has CDR1 MNHEY and CDR2 SMNVEV (reference sequence). As originally analysed: The assay estimated nucleated cells by amplifying reference gene primers. The repertoire was sequenced with immunoSEQ multiplex PCR; TCRdb's copy has only in-frame clones and lacks some. V, J and clone size are those of that table, while D and trimming were read from the DNA. This table has 25,000 to 35,000 clones, 91% appearing once. The sequencing input was peripheral blood. This clonotype originated in a human donor with active COVID-19. The donor label of this sample is uncertain. The chain combines TRBV27 with TRBJ2-7; 8 nucleotides agree with TRBD1. CDR3 region: CASSLSGQAYEQYF. DNA for the CDR3: TGTGCCAGCAGTTTATCGGGACAGGCCTACGAGCAGTACTTC.